This entry is about one T cell receptor beta chain. What it binds is not known. These data belong to a study of T cell repertoires in cytomegalovirus infection. Whole-study context: CMV infection plus the matching HLA type was flagged by public TCR beta signatures.

Looked up from germline, CDR1 is SGHRS and CDR2 is YFSETQ. This CDR3 spans 15 amino acids. Trimming cost V 3 bases and J 5 bases; bases outside gene matches: 5. General observations from the study: Of the TCR beta families, the public ones yielded a cumulative frequency that identified carriers of CMV plus the relevant HLA. The ex vivo response was dominated by HLA-C-restricted CMV-specific TCR beta clonotypes.

TCRdb re-derived calls from the reads in MiXCR, one entry per CDR3 protein. The repertoire has 250,000 to 300,000 distinct CDR3 sequences, about a quarter of them found once; the top ten carry more than 11%. The source of this sequence is a human donor in good health (CMV status not recorded). Some clones in this sample may be carry-over from other donors' samples. The rearrangement links TRBV5-1 to TRBJ1-6; 7 bases match TRBD1. Sequencing used PBMCs. CDR3 loop: CASSSWDRNNSPLHF. The CDR3 region has the DNA TGCGCCAGCAGCTCCTGGGACAGAAATAATTCACCCCTCCACTTT.